A selection of T cell receptor beta chains follows, all from one sample in a study of blood T cell repertoires in COVID-19. The repertoire was sequenced with immunoSEQ multiplex PCR; TCRdb's copy has only in-frame clones and lacks some. The sample lists about 220,000 clones, 75% to 85% seen once, with roughly 13% in the top ten. What was sequenced was peripheral blood. Source of these receptors: a human donor in a cohort sampled during active COVID-19. Both conserved end residues are part of each CDR3. D genes are given only for firm matches. Clone size, where shown, is once, few, many, or a class for clones that have expanded.

clone size	V gene	D gene	CDR3 length	J gene	CDR3 protein	CDR3 DNA
NA	TRBV9	TRBD1	17	TRBJ2-1	CASSGTLQGSSYNEQFF	TGTGCCAGCTCAGGGACCTTACAGGGGAGCTCCTACAATGAGCAGTTCTTC
few	TRBV7-9	NA	13	TRBJ1-1	CASSAGWDTEAFF	TGTGCCAGCAGCGCAGGGTGGGACACTGAAGCTTTCTTT
once	TRBV5-1	NA	17	TRBJ2-3	CASSLKRDSFSADTQYF	TGCGCCAGCAGCTTGAAAAGGGACTCGTTCTCTGCAGATACGCAGTATTTT
few	TRBV25-1	NA	16	TRBJ2-2	CASSDSGQGSTGELFF	TGTGCCAGCAGTGATTCGGGACAAGGCAGCACCGGGGAGCTGTTTTTT
NA	TRBV30	TRBD2	15	TRBJ2-2	CAWSFGTSGSGELFF	TGTGCCTGGAGTTTCGGGACTAGCGGTTCCGGGGAGCTGTTTTTT
once	TRBV5-1	TRBD1	18	TRBJ1-6	CASSPLTTGVANNSPLHF	TGCGCCAGCAGCCCTCTAACCACAGGGGTTGCGAATAATTCACCCCTCCACTTT
NA	TRBV7-8	TRBD1	15	TRBJ2-1	CASSLGGQTYNEQFF	TGTGCCAGCAGCTTAGGGGGACAGACCTACAATGAGCAGTTCTTC
NA	TRBV11-2	NA	16	TRBJ1-1	CASSFKQTNQNTEAFF	TGTGCCAGCAGCTTTAAACAGACGAACCAGAACACTGAAGCTTTCTTT
NA	TRBV28	NA	13	TRBJ2-5	CASSPAGKETQYF	TGTGCCAGCAGTCCTGCGGGGAAAGAGACCCAGTACTTC
NA	TRBV7-3	TRBD1	14	TRBJ1-2	CASSLNPGGYGYTF	TGTGCCAGCAGCTTAAATCCAGGGGGGTATGGCTACACCTTC
NA	TRBV10-3	NA	14	TRBJ2-7	CAISEGASIYEQYF	TGTGCCATCAGTGAGGGGGCAAGCATCTACGAGCAGTACTTC
NA	TRBV24-1	TRBD1	15	TRBJ2-7	CATSDSRTGTYEQYF	TGTGCCACCAGTGATTCCAGGACAGGTACCTACGAGCAGTACTTC
once	TRBV30	NA	15	TRBJ1-6	CAWIPGTHYNSPLHF	TGTGCCTGGATTCCCGGGACACATTATAATTCACCCCTCCACTTT
NA	TRBV11-2	TRBD1	15	TRBJ2-5	CASSLRGTGRETQYF	TGTGCCAGCAGCCTGAGGGGGACAGGGAGAGAGACCCAGTACTTC
NA	TRBV7-2	TRBD2	16	TRBJ2-3	CASSQPLAGYEDTQYF	TGTGCCAGCAGCCAGCCACTAGCGGGATATGAAGATACGCAGTATTTT
NA	TRBV9	NA	13	TRBJ1-1	CASSAGANTEAFF	TGTGCCAGCAGCGCGGGAGCCAACACTGAAGCTTTCTTT
NA	TRBV7-9	TRBD1	15	TRBJ2-1	CASRRAGGSNNEQFF	TGTGCCAGCCGAAGGGCAGGGGGCAGCAACAATGAGCAGTTCTTC
few	TRBV5-1	NA	14	TRBJ2-1	CASSLETAYNEQFF	TGCGCCAGCAGCTTGGAGACAGCCTACAATGAGCAGTTCTTC
NA	TRBV6-2/TRBV6-3	NA	16	TRBJ2-5	CASTPLTTDFQETQYF	TGTGCCAGCACCCCGTTGACGACGGACTTCCAAGAGACCCAGTACTTC
NA	TRBV7-6	TRBD1	17	TRBJ2-1	CASSPTTGGYGYNEQFF	TGTGCCAGCAGTCCAACTACAGGGGGCTATGGGTATAATGAGCAGTTCTTC
NA	TRBV5-4	NA	17	TRBJ1-1	CASSLRTVSSLNTEAFF	TGTGCCAGCAGCTTGCGGACAGTAAGCAGCTTGAACACTGAAGCTTTCTTT
NA	TRBV19	NA	17	TRBJ2-3	CASSTRRDLGGTDTQYF	TGTGCCAGTAGTACCCGGAGGGATCTAGGGGGCACAGATACGCAGTATTTT
NA	TRBV15	NA	15	TRBJ1-2	CATSRAGGRSYGYTF	TGTGCCACCAGCAGAGCGGGGGGGAGATCCTATGGCTACACCTTC
NA	TRBV6-5	NA	15	TRBJ1-5	CASTLGQEGNQPQHF	TGTGCCAGCACGTTAGGGCAGGAGGGTAATCAGCCCCAGCATTTT
NA	TRBV7-7	TRBD2	16	TRBJ2-5	CASSSGLAGVSETQYF	TGTGCTAGCAGTTCGGGACTAGCGGGAGTGTCAGAGACCCAGTACTTC
NA	TRBV30	NA	12	TRBJ1-5	CAWSRGNQPQHF	TGTGCCTGGAGTAGGGGGAATCAGCCCCAGCATTTT
NA	TRBV15	TRBD2	16	TRBJ2-7	CATSLISGRFGREQYF	TGTGCCACCAGCTTAATTAGCGGGAGATTCGGGCGCGAGCAGTACTTC
NA	TRBV9	TRBD2	16	TRBJ2-3	CASSARSGVGTDTQYF	TGTGCCAGCAGCGCCCGTAGCGGGGTAGGGACAGATACGCAGTATTTT
NA	TRBV29-1	NA	14	TRBJ2-1	CSAEGGGDDNEQFF	TGCAGCGCCGAGGGGGGGGGAGATGACAATGAGCAGTTCTTC
NA	TRBV19	TRBD2	15	TRBJ2-3	CASGRSGGITDTQYF	TGTGCCAGTGGGCGAAGCGGGGGAATCACAGATACGCAGTATTTT
once	TRBV7-2	TRBD1	15	TRBJ2-7	CASSLAGTGGDEQYF	TGTGCCAGCAGCTTAGCCGGGACAGGGGGCGATGAGCAGTACTTC
NA	TRBV18	NA	15	TRBJ1-1	CASSPRVRDGTEAFF	TGTGCCAGCTCACCACGGGTCAGGGATGGCACTGAAGCTTTCTTT
NA	TRBV28	NA	14	TRBJ1-4	CASSKTAYNEKLFF	TGTGCCAGCAGTAAGACAGCCTATAATGAAAAACTGTTTTTT
NA	TRBV7-2	TRBD2	14	TRBJ2-3	CASRVGGTTDTQYF	TGTGCCAGCCGGGTCGGGGGGACCACAGATACGCAGTATTTT
once	TRBV7-9	NA	15	TRBJ2-6	CASSLWGGRANVLTF	TGTGCCAGCAGCCTTTGGGGGGGCCGGGCCAACGTCCTGACTTTC
few	TRBV6-2/TRBV6-3	TRBD1	16	TRBJ1-6	CASSWGLRTGDSPLHF	TGTGCCAGCAGTTGGGGCCTACGGACAGGGGACTCACCCCTCCACTTT
NA	TRBV3-1/TRBV3-2	TRBD2	16	TRBJ2-7	CASSRIRTSDSYEQYF	TGTGCCAGCAGCCGAATCCGGACTAGCGACTCCTACGAGCAGTACTTC